Presented here are 5 T cell receptor beta chains from one specimen sequenced in a study of blood T cell repertoires in COVID-19. Clones were read by immunoSEQ multiplex PCR, and TCRdb kept only the in-frame ones, dropping some. There are about 99,000 clones in the sample; about 87% occur only once, and around 13% lies in the top ten. Sequencing was done on a sample of peripheral blood. The receptor source for this set is a human donor in a cohort sampled during active or convalescent COVID-19.

V usage is TRBV18 and J usage is TRBJ2-3; D is unresolved. Trimming left V 6 bases short and J 1 base short, with 14 bases between. The CDR3 length is 15 residues. CDR1 is KGHSH and CDR2 is LQKENI in the germline V gene. The CDR3 DNA is TGTGCCAGCTCCCCCCCTGTTGGAGGCACAGATACGCAGTATTTT. Protein sequence: CASSPPVGGTDTQYF. Together with reference TRBV18 and TRBJ2-3, the CDR3 gives the full variable domain: NAGVMQNPRHLVRRRGQEARLRCSPMKGHSHVYWYRQLPEEGLKFMVYLQKENIIDESGMPKERFSAEFPKEGPSILRIQQVVRGDSAAYFCASSPPVGGTDTQYFGPGTRLTVL.

The chain carries TRBV11-3 and TRBJ1-1; D might be TRBD1 (5 bases). Trimming stripped 5 bases from V and 3 bases from J, with 13 bases between. The CDR3 is made up of 14 amino acids. Germline CDR1 is SGHNT and CDR2 is YENEEA. CDR3 region: CASSTRTGDTEAFF. CDR3 in DNA: TGTGCCAGCAGCACGCGGACGGGGGACACTGAAGCTTTCTTT.

The chain employs TRBV5-1 and TRBJ1-1; D is unresolved. This CDR3 spans 14 amino acids. Looked up from germline, CDR1 is SGHRS and CDR2 is YFSETQ. V was clipped by 3 bases and J by 1 base, with 10 bases between them. As DNA, the CDR3 is TGCGCCAGCAGCTCGAGGGAGGGGAACACTGAAGCTTTCTTT. Its translation is CASSSREGNTEAFF. The variable domain in full, completed from reference TRBV5-1 and TRBJ1-1, reads KAGVTQTPRYLIKTRGQQVTLSCSPISGHRSVSWYQQTPGQGLQFLFEYFSETQRNKGNFPGRFSGRQFSNSRSEMNVSTLELGDSALYLCASSSREGNTEAFFGQGTRLTVV.

The chain is built from TRBV5-1 and TRBJ2-5, with D maybe TRBD2 (6 bases). The CDR3 contains 15 residues. The ends were cut back, 4 bases at V and 5 bases at J, with 18 bases in the middle. CDR1 and CDR2 from the germline V gene are SGHRS and YFSETQ. The CDR3 here is CASSRGDREKETQYF. The DNA for the CDR3 is TGCGCCAGCAGCCGAGGGGACCGGGAGAAGGAGACCCAGTACTTC.

This chain connects TRBV24-1 to TRBJ2-6, with D maybe TRBD2 (5 bases). The CDR3 length is 14 residues. The ends were cut back, 5 bases at V and 4 bases at J, with 8 bases in the middle. CDR1 and CDR2 from the germline V gene are KGHDR and SFDVKD. The CDR3 reads CATSAGEGANVLTF. CDR3 DNA: TGTGCCACCAGTGCTGGGGAGGGGGCCAACGTCCTGACTTTC.